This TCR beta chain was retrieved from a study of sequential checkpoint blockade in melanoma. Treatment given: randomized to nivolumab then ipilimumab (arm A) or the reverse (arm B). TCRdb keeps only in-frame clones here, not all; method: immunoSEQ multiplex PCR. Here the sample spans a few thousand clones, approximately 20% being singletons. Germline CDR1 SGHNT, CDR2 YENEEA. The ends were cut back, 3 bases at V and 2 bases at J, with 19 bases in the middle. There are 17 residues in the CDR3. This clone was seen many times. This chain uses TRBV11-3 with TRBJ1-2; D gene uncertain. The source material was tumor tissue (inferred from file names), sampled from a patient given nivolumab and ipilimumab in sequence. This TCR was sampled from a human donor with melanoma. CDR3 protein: CASSLAPEVSGNYGYTF. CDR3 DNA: TGTGCCAGCAGCTTGGCCCCTGAGGTCAGTGGGAACTATGGCTACACCTTC.